This TCR beta chain was documented in a study of T cells expressing NK-cell markers. Study as a whole: Within the sequenced cohort of eight donors, seven exhibited HCMV seropositivity and one was seronegative. Findings and caveats of the study: These clonotypes also led the CD3+CD56-NKG2C+ fraction in a handful of donors. Dominant NKG2C+ clonotypes were found to form about 1.0-7.0% of CD8+ T cells in several donors.

With UMIs, 5'RACE template switching was used to make TCR beta cDNA. TCRdb reprocessed the 5' RACE reads and keeps a single row for each CDR3 protein, giving no DNA. This sample's table has over 100,000 distinct CDR3 sequences. Regarding this clonotype: Its antigen is unidentified.

CDR3 length equals 14 residues. The germline CDR1 and CDR2 sequences are SGHVS and FNYEAQ. This clonotype originated in a woman aged 18 to 75 in good health. The sample comprised blood T cells: a sorted CD56 or NKG2C T cell subset, CD4+ or CD8+ T cells, or bulk PBMC T cells (not recorded which). This chain joins TRBV7-6 and TRBJ2-7. CDR3 region: CASSLERGSFEQYF. Supplemented by reference TRBV7-6 and TRBJ2-7, the full variable domain reads GAGVSQSPRYKVTKRGQDVALRCDPISGHVSLYWYRQALGQGPEFLTYFNYEAQQDKSGLPNDRFSAERPEGSISTLTIQRTEQRDSAMYRCASSLERGSFEQYFGPGTRLTVT.